Shown below are 27 T cell receptor beta chains from a single sample sequenced in a study of blood T cell repertoires in COVID-19. TCRdb keeps only in-frame clones here, not all; method: immunoSEQ multiplex PCR. The table includes 150,000 to 250,000 clones, about 95% detected once. The sequenced material came from peripheral blood. All receptors come from a man aged 25-45 years with COVID-19, enrolled during active disease.

This rearrangement joins TRBV6-5 to TRBJ2-5; TRBD1 matches 9 bases. V dropped 4 bases and J dropped 5; count of bases not matched to a gene: 5. This CDR3 comprises 14 residues. In germline, CDR1 is MNHEY, CDR2 SVGAGI. The CDR3 region has the DNA TGTGCCAGCAGTTGGGACAGGGCAGGGGAGACCCAGTACTTC. Its translation: CASSWDRAGETQYF.

V gene TRBV7-6 combines with J gene TRBJ2-3; TRBD2 might be the D (5 bases). This CDR3 is built from 17 residues. Germline CDR1 and CDR2: SGHVS and FNYEAQ. The V end lost 6 bases, the J end lost 0 bases, and 19 bases lay between the germline ends. This chain's CDR3 is CASSPPISLDSTDTQYF. In DNA form, the CDR3 reads TGTGCCAGCAGTCCTCCTATCTCACTAGATAGCACAGATACGCAGTATTTT.

This sequence joins TRBV11-2 and TRBJ1-4; D possibly corresponds to TRBD1 (5 bases). Germline V gene data show CDR1 as SGHAT and CDR2 as FQNNGV. The CDR3 totals 16 residues. V lost 5 bases to trimming and J lost 4 bases, with 17 bases between them. In nucleotides, the CDR3 is TGTGCCAGCAGCCTCACATCAGGAAGGGGTAATGAAAAACTGTTTTTT. The encoded protein is CASSLTSGRGNEKLFF. The entire variable domain, with the rest obtained from reference TRBV11-2 and TRBJ1-4, is as follows: EAGVAQSPRYKIIEKRQSVAFWCNPISGHATLYWYQQILGQGPKLLIQFQNNGVVDDSQLPKDRFSAERLKGVDSTLKIQPAKLEDSAVYLCASSLTSGRGNEKLFFGSGTQLSVL.

The table lists this clone with a few counts. The chain carries TRBV27 and TRBJ2-7; D ambiguous. V shed 8 bases and J shed 9 bases, with 14 bases lying between them. The CDR3 length is 11 residues. Per the germline V gene, CDR1 is MNHEY and CDR2 is SMNVEV (reference sequence). CDR3 sequence (DNA): TGTGCCAGCGACTCGGAGAAAGGGCAGTACTTC. It translates to CASDSEKGQYF.

The rearrangement joins TRBV30 to TRBJ1-4, with D possibly matching TRBD1 (5 bases). Germline V gene lookup returns CDR1 GTSNPN and CDR2 SVGIG (reference sequence). This CDR3 comprises 15 residues. The V end was cut by 3 bases, the J end by 7 bases, with 18 bases between. Here the CDR3 reads CAWSGTGSAFEKLFF. CDR3 coding DNA: TGTGCCTGGAGCGGGACCGGGAGTGCCTTTGAAAAACTGTTTTTT.

This clone was counted between two and nine times. The chain is built from TRBV12-3 or TRBV12-4 and TRBJ1-5; perhaps TRBD1 as D (6 bases). The V end lost 7 bases, the J end lost 5 bases, and 12 bases lay between the germline ends. This CDR3 region has 13 residues. The CDR3 loop is CASTTGQHQPQHF. CDR3 in DNA: TGTGCCAGCACAACGGGACAACATCAGCCCCAGCATTTT.

V and J are TRBV9 and TRBJ1-6; D possibly corresponds to TRBD1 (6 bases). This CDR3 comprises 19 residues. V was cut by 5 bases and J by 2 bases, with 23 bases left in between. Germline V gene lookup returns CDR1 SGDLS and CDR2 YYNGEE. The CDR3 region is CASSADSRLMDPYNSPLHF. DNA of the CDR3: TGTGCCAGCAGTGCGGACAGCCGCTTAATGGATCCCTATAATTCACCCCTCCACTTT.

The chain combines TRBV4-1 with TRBJ1-5, with D possibly being TRBD1 (6 bases). The V gene lost 0 bases and the J gene lost 4 bases, with 19 bases spanning the gap. CDR1 is MGHRA and CDR2 is YSYEKL in the germline V gene. The CDR3 is made up of 18 amino acids. This chain's CDR3 is CASSQDWGGGVRNQPQHF. The CDR3 nucleotides are TGCGCCAGCAGCCAAGATTGGGGGGGCGGGGTAAGGAATCAGCCCCAGCATTTT.

This chain uses TRBV6-5 with TRBJ1-2, with 7 bases matching TRBD1. The V gene end was trimmed by 6 bases and the J gene end by 2 bases; junction bases not matched to a gene: 6. The CDR3 runs 14 residues. In germline, CDR1 is MNHEY, CDR2 SVGAGI. This CDR3 reads CASSEGDRNYGYTF. The DNA for the CDR3 is TGTGCCAGCAGCGAGGGGGACAGAAACTATGGCTACACCTTC.

The rearrangement uses TRBV6-5 and TRBJ2-5; no reliable D call. V was pared by 0 bases and J by 5 bases, with 7 bases between. Germline V gene data show CDR1 as MNHEY and CDR2 as SVGAGI. This CDR3 has 13 residues. CDR3 sequence: CASSYSIVETQYF. CDR3 coding DNA: TGTGCCAGCAGTTACTCGATAGTGGAGACCCAGTACTTC.

V is TRBV5-5 and J is TRBJ1-5; weak D call: TRBD1 (5 bases). V was shortened by 0 bases and J by 5 bases, with 12 bases between the two germline ends. Germline V CDR1 and CDR2: SGHKS, YYEKEE (reference sequence). There are 15 residues in the CDR3. The CDR3 spells CASSLGAGLHQPQHF. CDR3 bases: TGTGCCAGCAGCTTGGGGGCAGGGCTACATCAGCCCCAGCATTTT. Using reference TRBV5-5 and TRBJ1-5 for the parts outside the CDR3, the full variable domain is DAGVTQSPTHLIKTRGQQVTLRCSPISGHKSVSWYQQVLGQGPQFIFQYYEKEERGRGNFPDRFSARQFPNYSSELNVNALLLGDSALYLCASSLGAGLHQPQHFGDGTRLSIL.

The J gene is TRBJ2-7, the V gene TRBV29-1; tentative D call: TRBD2 (6 bases). The CDR3 is made up of 12 amino acids. V gave up 4 bases and J gave up 6 bases, with 13 bases separating them. The germline V gene has CDR1 SQVTM and CDR2 ANQGSEA. CDR3 DNA sequence: TGCAGCGTTGTAGCGGAGAATGGCGAGCAGTACTTC. Its protein product is CSVVAENGEQYF.

V and J are TRBV27 and TRBJ2-7; 8 bases fit TRBD1. The trim removed 5 bases at V and 1 base at J, leaving 10 bases unmatched. Germline values: CDR1 MNHEY, CDR2 SMNVEV (reference sequence). This CDR3 is built from 16 residues. The CDR3: CASSTTGTGGSYEQYF. The DNA for the CDR3 is TGTGCCAGCAGTACTACGGGGACAGGAGGGTCCTACGAGCAGTACTTC.

The rearrangement joins TRBV12-3 or TRBV12-4 to TRBJ1-5; D is uncertain. This CDR3 is 13 amino acids long. V dropped 2 bases and J dropped 0 bases, with 2 bases sitting between them. The CDR3 loop reads CASSLYSNQPQHF. In DNA form, the CDR3 reads TGTGCCAGCAGTTTATATAGCAATCAGCCCCAGCATTTT.

This rearrangement joins TRBV3-1 (or the pseudogene TRBV3-2) to TRBJ2-1; 13 bases map to TRBD2. The CDR3 has 17 residues. In germline, CDR1 is LGHDT, CDR2 YNNKEL (reference sequence). Unmatched junction bases numbered 7, after V lost 4 bases and J lost 4 bases. The CDR3 spells CASSRTSGGAAYNEQFF. CDR3 nucleotides: TGTGCCAGCAGCCGAACTAGCGGGGGGGCGGCTTACAATGAGCAGTTCTTC.

V gene TRBV27 combines with J gene TRBJ2-5; 9 bases line up with TRBD2. Per the germline V gene, CDR1 is MNHEY and CDR2 is SMNVEV (reference sequence). The V gene end was trimmed by 6 bases and the J gene end by 0 bases; junction bases not matched to a gene: 17. The CDR3 contains 19 residues. The chain's CDR3 is CASSRGNVAGGQYQETQYF. The CDR3 DNA reads TGTGCCAGCAGCCGAGGGAATGTTGCGGGGGGGCAGTACCAAGAGACCCAGTACTTC.

The rearrangement links TRBV5-1 to TRBJ2-7, with D unclear. Per germline, CDR1 SGHRS and CDR2 YFSETQ. V was cut by 1 base and J by 0 bases, with 11 bases left in between. CDR3 size: 15 residues. CDR3 region: CASSLFQRSSYEQYF. The DNA for the CDR3 is TGCGCCAGCAGCTTGTTTCAACGCAGCTCCTACGAGCAGTACTTC.

The chain employs TRBV27 and TRBJ1-5; D may be TRBD1 (5 bases). Trimming cost V 5 bases and J 5 bases, with 13 bases left between them. This CDR3 spans 14 amino acids. Germline loops: CDR1 MNHEY, CDR2 SMNVEV (reference sequence). The CDR3 DNA follows: TGTGCCAGCAGTAGTCAGCAGGGCGATCAGCCCCAGCATTTT. Protein product: CASSSQQGDQPQHF.

The V gene is TRBV7-9, the J gene TRBJ1-3, with no clear D. The germline V gene has CDR1 SEHNR and CDR2 FQNEAQ (reference sequence). The CDR3 length is 16 residues. The V end was cut by 5 bases, the J end by 0 bases, with 14 bases between. The chain's CDR3 is CASSPLVRGSGNTIYF. The DNA for the CDR3 is TGTGCCAGCAGCCCTCTTGTACGGGGCTCTGGAAACACCATATATTTT. The variable domain in full, completed from reference TRBV7-9 and TRBJ1-3, reads DTGVSQNPRHKITKRGQNVTFRCDPISEHNRLYWYRQTLGQGPEFLTYFQNEAQLEKSRLLSDRFSAERPKGSFSTLEIQRTEQGDSAMYLCASSPLVRGSGNTIYFGEGSWLTVV.

The chain has TRBV2 and TRBJ1-3; D remains unclear. Trimming stripped 7 bases from V and 8 bases from J, with 24 bases between. Germline CDR1 is SNHLY and CDR2 is FYNNEI. This CDR3 contains 16 residues. The CDR3 DNA sequence: TGTGCCAGCACCCTAACCTTGGGAGCCCCGGTAGACACCATATATTTT. Its translation: CASTLTLGAPVDTIYF.

V is TRBV5-4 and J is TRBJ1-1, with no clear D. The CDR3 is 12 residues long. Germline loops: CDR1 SGHNT, CDR2 YYREEE (reference sequence). V was pared by 4 bases and J by 7 bases, with 11 bases between. As DNA, the CDR3 is TGTGCCAGCAGCCGGGAGGAGGGTGAAGCTTTCTTT. It translates to CASSREEGEAFF.

The V call is TRBV5-1, the J call TRBJ1-3, with D unclear. The ends were cut back, 5 bases at V and 3 bases at J, with 18 bases in the middle. Germline CDR1 reads SGHRS; CDR2 reads YFSETQ. CDR3 size: 16 residues. CDR3 protein: CASSMGDTDVGNTIYF. The CDR3 coding sequence is TGCGCCAGCAGTATGGGAGACACGGACGTTGGAAACACCATATATTTT.

This chain links TRBV21-1 with TRBJ1-6. TRBV21-1 is tagged as a pseudogene. This CDR3 is 15 amino acids long. The CDR3 DNA follows: TGTGCCAGCGAAACCGCGGGGACGCTTAATTCACCCCTCCACTTT. Protein product: CASETAGTLNSPLHF.

The rearrangement links TRBV6-5 to TRBJ2-5, with 9 bases matching TRBD2. V lost 7 bases, J lost 1 base, and 1 base stayed unmatched. CDR1 and CDR2 from the germline V gene are MNHEY and SVGAGI. The CDR3 has 13 amino acids. The CDR3 nucleotides are TGTGCCAGCAAGCGGGAGGTCCAAGAGACCCAGTACTTC. This codes for CASKREVQETQYF.

This chain connects TRBV3-1 (or the pseudogene TRBV3-2) to TRBJ1-5; maybe TRBD1 (6 bases). The CDR3 runs 15 residues. Trimming shortened V by 0 bases and J by 4 bases, and 10 bases separated the two germline ends. The germline V gene has CDR1 LGHDT and CDR2 YNNKEL (reference sequence). CDR3 nucleotides: TGTGCCAGCAGCCAAGATCCCCAGGGGAATCAGCCCCAGCATTTT. It translates to CASSQDPQGNQPQHF.

The chain couples TRBV18 to TRBJ1-2; D unresolved. This CDR3 is built from 14 residues. Germline-derived CDR1 and CDR2 are KGHSH and LQKENI. V dropped 0 bases and J dropped 6 bases, with 11 bases sitting between them. CDR3 nucleotides: TGTGCCAGCTCACCACCTTCCTCCCCTCATGGCTACACCTTC. Translating it yields CASSPPSSPHGYTF.

The V gene is TRBV6-1, the J gene TRBJ2-3, with 11 bases lining up with TRBD2. V trimming: 2 bases; J trimming: 0 bases; junction bases outside the gene matches: 7. This CDR3 spans 18 amino acids. Germline lookup yields CDR1 MNHNS and CDR2 SASEGT. This chain's CDR3 is CASSERRLAGTSTDTQYF. CDR3 bases: TGTGCCAGCAGTGAACGCCGACTAGCGGGAACTAGCACAGATACGCAGTATTTT.